The clone carrying this T cell receptor (beta chain) was detected ten times or more. Its target is unknown. The library protocol tagged individual cDNA molecules with unique molecular identifiers. From the 5' RACE reads, TCRdb called clonotypes with MiXCR, one entry per CDR3 protein. The data hold about 29,000 distinct CDR3 sequences, with around 5% observed a single time. The data originate from a study of early T cells in non-severe SARS-CoV-2 infection. In the study overall: Sequencing targeted bulk RNA from unsorted whole blood, leaving chains unpaired. Findings and caveats of the study: CD4 and private specificities were missed by VDJdb matching, which favored anti-spike CD8 responses.

V shed 4 bases and J shed 4 bases, with 10 bases lying between them. Germline V gives CDR1 DFQATT, CDR2 SNEGSKA (reference sequence). The CDR3 spans 12 residues. The source material was whole blood. The TCR originated in an adult who was a healthcare worker with PCR-confirmed SARS-CoV-2 infection or an uninfected control (not recorded which). This rearrangement joins TRBV20-1 to TRBJ1-2; D is unclear. In nucleotides, the CDR3 is TGCAGTGCTATTCGTCAGACCTATGGCTACACCTTC. Encoded protein: CSAIRQTYGYTF.